This T cell receptor beta chain appears in the sequencing data of a study of T cell changes during pregnancy in multiple sclerosis. The assay was immunoSEQ multiplex PCR, and TCRdb's table has in-frame clones only and misses some. The data show approximately 90,000 clones, approximately 90% seen once. Trimming removed 2 bases from V and 4 bases from J, with 6 bases in between. The germline gives CDR1 GTSNPN, CDR2 SVGIG (reference sequence). The CDR3 sequence is 12 residues long. A few counts support this clone. Other DNA sequences from this sample encode an identical CDR3 as well. The specimen comprised peripheral blood, sampled before pregnancy. The chain combines TRBV30 with TRBJ1-5; tentatively, D is TRBD1 (6 bases). This sequence was found in a female donor with multiple sclerosis, enrolled in a pregnancy study. CDR3 bases: TGTGCCTGGAGTCAGGGGAATCAGCCCCAGCATTTT. Its translation: CAWSQGNQPQHF. Full variable domain (missing parts from reference TRBV30 and TRBJ1-5): SQTIHQWPATLVQPVGSPLSLECTVEGTSNPNLYWYRQAAGRGLQLLFYSVGIGQISSEVPQNLSASRPQDRQFILSSKKLLLSDSGFYLCAWSQGNQPQHFGDGTRLSIL.